These 22 T cell receptor beta chains came from one sample sequenced in a study of T cell responses to AZD1222 COVID-19 vaccine. The table came from immunoSEQ multiplex PCR; TCRdb's copy has only in-frame clones and leaves some out. The sample holds 110,000 to 150,000 clones; 85% to 95% are singletons and the top ten take 0.91%. The sample in question was peripheral blood, obtained on day 0 of MenACWY control vaccination. The origin of the receptors is an adult in good health.

In this sample, this clone turned up once. The chain is built from TRBV6-4 and TRBJ2-1; the match to TRBD1 covers 9 bases. The V gene end was trimmed by 4 bases and the J gene end by 6 bases; junction bases not matched to a gene: 4. This CDR3 contains 14 residues. The germline CDR1 and CDR2 sequences are MRHNA and SNTAGT. CDR3 in amino acids: CASSVGTGPNEQFF. CDR3 bases: TGTGCCAGCAGTGTAGGGACAGGGCCCAATGAGCAGTTCTTC.

This clone was recorded once. The rearrangement joins TRBV13 to TRBJ1-2; D ambiguous. The germline V gene has CDR1 PRHDT and CDR2 FYEKMQ (reference sequence). The CDR3 is 12 amino acids. The ends were cut back, 5 bases at V and 4 bases at J, with 8 bases in the middle. The CDR3 is CASSRNRYGYTF. The CDR3 region has the DNA TGTGCCAGCAGCCGGAACCGCTATGGCTACACCTTC.

This clone was counted only a few times. The chain combines TRBV7-9 with TRBJ2-7; D is ambiguous. V lost 4 bases, J lost 9 bases, and 13 bases lay in between. This CDR3 is 12 amino acids long. CDR1 SEHNR and CDR2 FQNEAQ come from the germline V gene (reference sequence). CDR3 nucleotide sequence: TGTGCCAGCAGCTATACAGTGGGGTGGCAGTACTTC. Translated, it gives CASSYTVGWQYF.

The V call is TRBV24-1, the J call TRBJ1-5, with 7 positions matching TRBD1. J lost 7 bases, V lost 2 bases, and 7 bases had no gene match. Germline V gene lookup returns CDR1 KGHDR and CDR2 SFDVKD. The CDR3 totals 15 residues. CDR3: CATSDSRQGQQPQHF. In DNA, the CDR3 is TGTGCCACCAGTGATTCTAGACAGGGCCAACAGCCCCAGCATTTT.

V usage is TRBV18 and J usage is TRBJ2-5; D not resolved. Per the germline V gene, CDR1 is KGHSH and CDR2 is LQKENI. The CDR3 runs 16 residues. The V gene lost 1 base and the J gene lost 5 bases, with 17 bases spanning the gap. The CDR3 sequence: CASSPLRREPSETQYF. As DNA, the CDR3 is TGTGCCAGCTCACCACTCAGGAGAGAGCCTTCGGAGACCCAGTACTTC.

This chain uses TRBV7-8 with TRBJ2-5, with 9 positions matching TRBD2. Per the germline V gene, CDR1 is SGHVS and CDR2 is FQNEAQ. J lost 2 bases, V lost 5 bases, and 12 bases had no gene match. CDR3 size: 17 residues. This CDR3 is CASSRPRVAGEQETQYF. The CDR3 bases are TGTGCCAGCAGCCGACCGAGGGTAGCGGGGGAACAAGAGACCCAGTACTTC.

For the CDR3, the DNA is TGTGCCAGCAGCTTGGCCGGGGACAGTTCCTACGAGCAGTACTTC. It translates to CASSLAGDSSYEQYF. The rearrangement links TRBV5-6 to TRBJ2-7; 7 bases match TRBD1. Per the germline V gene, CDR1 is SGHDT and CDR2 is YYEEEE. The CDR3 contains 15 residues. With V trimmed by 0 bases and J by 1 base, 4 bases remained unmatched.

The gene calls are TRBV6-5 and TRBJ1-1; D perhaps matches TRBD1 (6 bases). The CDR3 loop spans 15 amino acids. The germline V gene encodes CDR1 MNHEY and CDR2 SVGAGI. Trimming left V 2 bases short and J 7 bases short, with 17 bases between. The CDR3 spells CASSYDAGHNYEAFF. CDR3 nucleotides: TGTGCCAGCAGTTACGATGCGGGACACAATTATGAAGCTTTCTTT.

This clone has only one observation. Mismatch with germline at one junction end may stem from a read error. The gene calls are TRBV10-3 and TRBJ1-1; weak D call: TRBD1 (5 bases). The germline V gene encodes CDR1 ENHRY and CDR2 SYGVKD. This CDR3 contains 16 residues. CDR3 amino acids: CAISQSSGTENTEAFF. The CDR3, as DNA: TGTGCCATCAGTCAGTCATCCGGGACGGAAAACACTGAAGCTTTCTTT.

V and J are TRBV11-2 and TRBJ2-5; maybe TRBD1 (5 bases). The CDR3 covers 17 residues. Germline loops: CDR1 SGHAT, CDR2 FQNNGV. V was clipped by 6 bases and J by 0 bases, with 20 bases between them. CDR3 protein: CASRPLRGRPYQETQYF. The DNA for the CDR3 is TGTGCCAGCAGACCCCTAAGGGGCAGGCCGTACCAAGAGACCCAGTACTTC.

The chain is built from TRBV3-1 (or the pseudogene TRBV3-2) and TRBJ1-3; D is possibly TRBD1 (5 bases). V dropped 3 bases and J dropped 0 bases, with 12 bases sitting between them. This CDR3 spans 16 amino acids. Germline V gives CDR1 LGHDT, CDR2 YNNKEL (reference sequence). The CDR3 region has the DNA TGTGCCAGCAGCCACCGCGGGGCGGTCTCTGGAAACACCATATATTTT. Residues: CASSHRGAVSGNTIYF.

The rearrangement links TRBV4-1 to TRBJ2-7; D might be TRBD2 (6 bases). The CDR3 consists of 16 residues. V was trimmed by 0 bases and J by 2 bases, leaving 14 bases between them. Germline lookup yields CDR1 MGHRA and CDR2 YSYEKL. Here the CDR3 reads CASSQEGYPGAYEQYF. The CDR3 bases are TGCGCCAGCAGCCAAGAAGGGTACCCGGGGGCCTACGAGCAGTACTTC.

The V and J genes are TRBV25-1 and TRBJ2-1, with D tentatively TRBD1 (6 bases). V dropped 4 bases and J dropped 1 base, with 14 bases sitting between them. The CDR3 loop spans 16 amino acids. Germline CDR1 reads MGHDK; CDR2 reads SYGVNS. The chain's CDR3 is CASSVGQSPSYNEQFF. For the CDR3, the DNA is TGTGCCAGCAGTGTAGGACAGAGTCCGTCCTACAATGAGCAGTTCTTC.

This clone occurred once. V and J are TRBV12-5 and TRBJ2-3, with 10 bases that match TRBD2. CDR1 LGHNT and CDR2 FRNRAP come from the germline V gene. The CDR3 is 17 amino acids. The V gene end was trimmed by 1 base and the J gene end by 4 bases; junction bases not matched to a gene: 8. The DNA of the CDR3 is TGTGCTAGTGGTTTGGACGTAGCGGGGGGAAGGGCAGATACGCAGTATTTT. Translating gives CASGLDVAGGRADTQYF.

The CDR3: CAISESSPITEAFF. The DNA of the CDR3 is TGTGCCATCAGTGAGTCGAGCCCCATCACTGAAGCTTTCTTT. The chain uses TRBV10-3 and TRBJ1-1; D remains unclear. V lost 0 bases and J 4 bases, leaving 9 bases between the germline ends. The CDR3 runs 14 residues. Germline V gives CDR1 ENHRY, CDR2 SYGVKD.

The CDR3 nucleotides are TGTGCCCACAGGGAAGTACATTCACCCCTCCACTTT. This gives the protein CAHREVHSPLHF. The chain carries TRBV19 and TRBJ1-6, with D possibly being TRBD1 (6 bases). The germline gives CDR1 LNHDA, CDR2 SQIVND (reference sequence). Trimming pared 11 bases from V and 8 bases from J, leaving 13 bases between. This CDR3 has 12 residues.

The chain is built from TRBV12-5 and TRBJ2-7, with no clear D. Trimming pared 6 bases from V and 7 bases from J, leaving 7 bases between. Germline assignment: CDR1 LGHNT and CDR2 FRNRAP. The CDR3 is 10 amino acids. CDR3 protein: CASGSREQYF. The DNA of the CDR3 is TGTGCTAGTGGCAGCCGTGAGCAGTACTTC. The complete variable domain, with remaining parts taken from reference TRBV12-5 and TRBJ2-7, reads DARVTQTPRHKVTEMGQEVTMRCQPILGHNTVFWYRQTMMQGLELLAYFRNRAPLDDSGMPKDRFSAEMPDATLATLKIQPSEPRDSAVYFCASGSREQYFGPGTRLTVT.

The J gene is TRBJ2-2, the V gene TRBV6-6, with 13 bases aligning to TRBD2. The CDR3 totals 20 residues. V was clipped by 6 bases and J by 4 bases; unmatched bases: 17. CDR1 is MNHNY and CDR2 is SVGAGI in the germline V gene (reference sequence). CDR3 bases: TGTGCCAGCAGCGACCGCAGATTAGGACTAGCGGGAGAGGGCACCGGGGAGCTGTTTTTT. Encoded protein: CASSDRRLGLAGEGTGELFF.

The chain joins TRBV7-2 to TRBJ1-1; TRBD1 aligns across 10 bases. CDR1 SGHTA and CDR2 FQGNSA come from the germline V gene. This CDR3 is 15 amino acids long. V was pared by 1 base and J by 5 bases, with 4 bases of the junction left unmatched. In DNA, the CDR3 is TGTGCCAGCAGCTTAGATGGGACAGGGGATACTGAAGCTTTCTTT. It translates to CASSLDGTGDTEAFF.

The rearrangement links TRBV27 to TRBJ1-3, with D possibly matching TRBD1 (5 bases). Germline V gene lookup returns CDR1 MNHEY and CDR2 SMNVEV (reference sequence). V shed 5 bases and J shed 2 bases, with 19 bases lying between them. This CDR3 has 17 residues. The CDR3 loop is CASSLHRGGVTGNTIYF. The CDR3 nucleotides are TGTGCCAGCAGTCTCCATCGAGGAGGGGTAACTGGAAACACCATATATTTT.

CDR3 DNA sequence: TGCGCCAGCAACTATTATCCAACCGGAGGGGTGAACACTGAAGCTTTCTTT. This translates into CASNYYPTGGVNTEAFF. The chain combines TRBV5-1 with TRBJ1-1, with D possibly being TRBD1 (5 bases). The CDR3 totals 17 residues. Per the germline V gene, CDR1 is SGHRS and CDR2 is YFSETQ. Trimming stripped 6 bases from V and 0 bases from J, with 21 bases between.

This chain connects TRBV6-5 to TRBJ1-2; D remains unclear. This CDR3 is 14 amino acids long. The germline CDR1 and CDR2 sequences are MNHEY and SVGAGI. V was shortened by 11 bases and J by 2 bases, with 18 bases between the two germline ends. The CDR3 loop reads CAVRRTGGNYGYTF. The CDR3 DNA reads as TGTGCCGTCCGAAGAACGGGAGGCAACTATGGCTACACCTTC.